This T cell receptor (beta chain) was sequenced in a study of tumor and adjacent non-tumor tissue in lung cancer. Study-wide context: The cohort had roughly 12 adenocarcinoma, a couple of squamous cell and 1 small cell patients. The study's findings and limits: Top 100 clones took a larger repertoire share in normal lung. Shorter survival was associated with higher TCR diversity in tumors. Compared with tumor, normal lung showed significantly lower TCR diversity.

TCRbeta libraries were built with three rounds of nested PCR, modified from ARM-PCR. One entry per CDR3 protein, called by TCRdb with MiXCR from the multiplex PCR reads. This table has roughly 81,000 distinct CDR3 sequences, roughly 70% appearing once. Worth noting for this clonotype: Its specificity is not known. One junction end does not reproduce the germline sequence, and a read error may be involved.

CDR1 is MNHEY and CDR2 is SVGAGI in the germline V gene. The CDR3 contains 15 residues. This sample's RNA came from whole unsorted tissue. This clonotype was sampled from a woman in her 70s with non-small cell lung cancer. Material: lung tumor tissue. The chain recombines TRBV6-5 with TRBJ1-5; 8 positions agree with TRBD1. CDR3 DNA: TGTACCAGTAGTTATACGACAGGGGCGGAACAGCTCCAGCATTTT. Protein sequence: CTSSYTTGAEQLQHF.